This record covers a single TCR beta chain. These data come from a study of blood T cell repertoires in COVID-19. Study as a whole: Both acute and convalescent COVID-19 samples were obtained from the United States, Italy and Spain. T cells, B-cell-depleted T cells, or PBMCs supplied cDNA or gDNA.

Authors' methods: Reference gene primer amplification yielded estimated nucleated cell counts. Clones were sequenced by immunoSEQ multiplex PCR, and TCRdb holds only the in-frame ones, with some missing. Clonal size and the V and J genes are those of that table, whereas D and trimming came from the DNA. The data hold around 260,000 clones, with approximately 86% observed a single time. It was during active infection that Seattle patients were enrolled and then longitudinally followed. Germline assignment: CDR1 LNHNV and CDR2 YYDKDF (reference sequence). The CDR3 contains 15 residues. V lost 0 bases to trimming and J lost 5 bases, with 11 bases between them.

The sequenced sample consisted of peripheral blood. The rearrangement uses TRBV15 and TRBJ2-1, with D perhaps matching TRBD2 (5 bases). The source of this sequence is a woman aged 55 to 70 with COVID-19, enrolled during active disease. The CDR3 DNA reads TGTGCCACCAGCAGAGATCTCTTAGCGAACAATGAGCAGTTCTTC. This sequence encodes CATSRDLLANNEQFF. The variable domain in full, completed from reference TRBV15 and TRBJ2-1, reads DAMVIQNPRYQVTQFGKPVTLSCSQTLNHNVMYWYQQKSSQAPKLLFHYYDKDFNNEADTPDNFQSRRPNTSFCFLDIRSPGLGDTAMYLCATSRDLLANNEQFFGPGTRLTVL.